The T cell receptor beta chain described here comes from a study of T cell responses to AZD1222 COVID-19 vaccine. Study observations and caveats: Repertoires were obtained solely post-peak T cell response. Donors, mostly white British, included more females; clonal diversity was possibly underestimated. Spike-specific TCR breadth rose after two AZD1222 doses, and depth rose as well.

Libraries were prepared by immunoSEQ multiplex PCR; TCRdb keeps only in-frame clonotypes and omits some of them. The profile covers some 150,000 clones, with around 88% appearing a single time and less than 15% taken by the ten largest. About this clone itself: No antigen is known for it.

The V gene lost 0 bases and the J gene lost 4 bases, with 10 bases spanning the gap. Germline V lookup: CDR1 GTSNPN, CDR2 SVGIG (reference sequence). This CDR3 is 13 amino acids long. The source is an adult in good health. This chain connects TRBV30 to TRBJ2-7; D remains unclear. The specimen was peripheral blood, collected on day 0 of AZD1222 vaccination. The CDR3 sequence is CAWSVSPLYEQYF. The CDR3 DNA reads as TGTGCCTGGAGTGTGAGCCCCCTATACGAGCAGTACTTC.